The sample holds many counts of the clone carrying this T cell receptor beta chain. The sample originates from a study of T-cell reconstitution after alpha-beta-depleted transplantation in children. Preparing the TCRbeta library involved the use of unique molecular identifiers. MiXCR was run by TCRdb on the PCR reads, yielding one entry per CDR3 protein. In the table there are roughly 300,000 distinct CDR3 sequences, more than 9% of which are singletons. The sequence was collected from a human donor who donated a stem cell graft to a child with SCID. Sequencing used PBMCs from the stem cell graft donor, obtained from the stem cell graft.

The CDR3 DNA reads TGTGCCAGCAGCCAAGATCTTACCGGGGAGCTGTTTTTT. The encoded protein is CASSQDLTGELFF. The chain recombines TRBV3-1 with TRBJ2-2; D uncertain. This CDR3 spans 13 amino acids. Germline lookup yields CDR1 LGHDT and CDR2 YNNKEL (reference sequence). V lost 0 bases and J 5 bases, leaving 4 bases between the germline ends.